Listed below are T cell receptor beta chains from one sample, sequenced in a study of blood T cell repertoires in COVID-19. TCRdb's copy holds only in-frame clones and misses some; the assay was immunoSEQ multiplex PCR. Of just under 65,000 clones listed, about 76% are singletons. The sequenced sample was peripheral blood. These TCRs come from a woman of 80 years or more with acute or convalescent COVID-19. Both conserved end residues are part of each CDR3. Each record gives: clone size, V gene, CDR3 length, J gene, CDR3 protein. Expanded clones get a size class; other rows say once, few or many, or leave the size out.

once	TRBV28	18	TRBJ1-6	CASSPSTGLGSNNSPLHF
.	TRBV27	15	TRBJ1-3	CASSPMTGPGNTIYF
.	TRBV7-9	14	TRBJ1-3	CASSPVVAGNTIYF
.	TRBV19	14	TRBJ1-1	CASSPPGRYTEAFF
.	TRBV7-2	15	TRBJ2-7	CASSLARGRVDEQYF
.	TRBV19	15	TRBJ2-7	CASSMTSGSLYEQYF
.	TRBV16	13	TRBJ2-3	CASSLPETDTQYF
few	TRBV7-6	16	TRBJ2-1	CASLRLAGGDPNEQFF
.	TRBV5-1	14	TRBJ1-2	CASSLRDSNYGYTF
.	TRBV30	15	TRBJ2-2	CAWRPGGRDTGELFF
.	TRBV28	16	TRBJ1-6	CASSPGGAGTGSPLHF
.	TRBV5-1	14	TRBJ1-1	CASSPGQGGTEAFF
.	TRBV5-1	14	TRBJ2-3	CASSLQGLTDTQYF
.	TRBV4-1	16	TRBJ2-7	CASSQEPGLAAYEQYF
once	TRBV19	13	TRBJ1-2	CASSRHRDYGYTF
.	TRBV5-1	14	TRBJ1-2	CASSFGQGNGGYTF
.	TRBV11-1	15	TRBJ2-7	CASSYSSRGAYEQYF
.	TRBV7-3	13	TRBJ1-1	CASSSSGVTEAFF
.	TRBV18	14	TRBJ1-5	CASSPAGGNQPQHF
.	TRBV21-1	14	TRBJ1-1	CASSLNKRDTEAFF
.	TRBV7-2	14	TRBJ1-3	CASSLEGRGNTIYF
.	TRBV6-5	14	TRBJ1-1	CASSYSGGNTEAFF
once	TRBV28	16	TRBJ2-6	CASSLGQGPGANVLTF
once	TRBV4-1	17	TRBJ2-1	CASSQGAGGPGGNEQFF
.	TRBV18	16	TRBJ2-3	CASSPPTGGFRDTQYF
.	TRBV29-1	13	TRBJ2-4	CSGREFRSDIQYF
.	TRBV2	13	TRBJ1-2	CASRGGTSFGYTF
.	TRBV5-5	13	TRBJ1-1	CASGLTSHTEAFF
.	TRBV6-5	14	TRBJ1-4	CASSYNRGNEKLFF
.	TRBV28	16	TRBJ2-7	CASSSMGQGASYEQYF
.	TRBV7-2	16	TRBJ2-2	CASSLGLAGLTGELFF
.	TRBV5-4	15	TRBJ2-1	CASSTLAGSYNEQFF
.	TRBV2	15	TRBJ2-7	CASSSLWTSSYEQYF
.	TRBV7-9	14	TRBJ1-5	CASSPAGGNQPQHF
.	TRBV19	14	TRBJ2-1	CASISGSSDNEQFF
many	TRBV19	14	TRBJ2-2	CASSIPPGAGELFF
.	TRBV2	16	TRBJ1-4	CASTLGGFRTNEKLFF
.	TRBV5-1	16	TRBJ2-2	CASSLLLAASTGELFF
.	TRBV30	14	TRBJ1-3	CAWTRQGGGNTIYF
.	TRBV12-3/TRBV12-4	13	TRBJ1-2	CASSFRGVEGYTF
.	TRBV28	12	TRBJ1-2	CASSSWPYGYTF
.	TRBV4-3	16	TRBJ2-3	CASSQDPGAGTDTQYF
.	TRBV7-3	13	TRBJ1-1	CASSLTGESEAFF
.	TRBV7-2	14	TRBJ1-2	CASSLIQGAYGYTF
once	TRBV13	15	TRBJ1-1	CASSLEGRGGTEAFF
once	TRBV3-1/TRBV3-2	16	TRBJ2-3	CASSRGTSGSTDTQYF
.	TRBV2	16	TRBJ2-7	CASSNPGTGVTYEQYF
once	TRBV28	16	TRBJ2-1	CASSSPLASSYNEQFF
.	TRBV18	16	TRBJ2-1	CASSPLMPRGGNEQFF
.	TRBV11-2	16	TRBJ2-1	CASSHRTGSSYNEQFF
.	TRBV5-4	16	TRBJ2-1	CASSPGLASSYNEQFF
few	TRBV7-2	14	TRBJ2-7	CASTPTGNSYEQYF
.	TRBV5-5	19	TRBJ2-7	CASSLVSGKASGISYEQYF